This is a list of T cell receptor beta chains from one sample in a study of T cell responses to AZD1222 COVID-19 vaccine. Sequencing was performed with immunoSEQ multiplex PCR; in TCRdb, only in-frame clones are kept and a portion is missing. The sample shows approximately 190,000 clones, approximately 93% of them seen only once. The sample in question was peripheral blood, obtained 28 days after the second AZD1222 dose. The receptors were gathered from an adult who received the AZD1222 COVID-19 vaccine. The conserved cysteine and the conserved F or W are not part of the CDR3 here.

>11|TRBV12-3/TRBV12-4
ASGDTSPYEQY
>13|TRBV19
ASSIIGQGNQPQH
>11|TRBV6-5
ASRPGQSYGYT
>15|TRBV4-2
ASSRMSGTSSGNTIY
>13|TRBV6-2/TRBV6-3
ASRYSGLTHNEQF
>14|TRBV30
AWSVRTGGPFSPLH
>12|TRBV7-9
ASSLDREIYGYT
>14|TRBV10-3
AISEWSRAVRETQY
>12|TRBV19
ASSPGQGSDEQY
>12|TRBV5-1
ASSTGQGPETQY
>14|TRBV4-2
ASSQGPGQFDQPQH
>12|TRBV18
ASSPSVSGVGYT
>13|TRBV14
ASSREGEEDQPQH
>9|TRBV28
ASTWGTEAF
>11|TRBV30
AWSVGGMGGYT
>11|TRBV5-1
ASSLEPSGGYT
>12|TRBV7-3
ASSRTRGTDTQY
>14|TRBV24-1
ATSDLDRGWNQPQH
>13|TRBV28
ASSLFREKGYGYT
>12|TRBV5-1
ASSRDSSQETQY
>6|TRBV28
ASGGYT
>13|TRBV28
ASLAGTENLYGYT
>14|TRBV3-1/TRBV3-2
ASSQGSTGELYGYT
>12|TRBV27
ASSIQGSNEKLF
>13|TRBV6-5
ASTDNEGSNSPLH
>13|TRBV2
ASFLTGTGASPLH
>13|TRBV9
ASSAGGAGNQPQH
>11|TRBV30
AWSVGNLETQY
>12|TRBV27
ASHYEGQPNEQF
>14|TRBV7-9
ASSPTRLDLLETQY
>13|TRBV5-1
ASSLDGLARETQY
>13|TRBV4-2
ASSQDSGRREKLF
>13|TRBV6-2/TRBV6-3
ASSYSGGLYQPQH
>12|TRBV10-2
ASRLDRGHYGYT
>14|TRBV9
ASSEDRGSLNEKLF
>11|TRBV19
ASRNTGDYGYT
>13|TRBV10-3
AISGGTSGVDTQY
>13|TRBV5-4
ASSLDQGSNSPLH
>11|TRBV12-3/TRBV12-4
ASSSGDGRFQI